These T cell receptor beta chains were read from a single sample in a study of response to subunit inactivated influenza vaccine. Using its own MiXCR run on the RT-PCR reads, TCRdb lists one record per CDR3 protein. The sample has 500,000 to 600,000 distinct CDR3 sequences; 10% to 15% are singletons. This sample comprised PBMCs from blood, obtained about 40 days after vaccination. The receptors originated from a man in his fifties who received an inactivated influenza vaccine. CDR3s include the opening cysteine and the closing phenylalanine or tryptophan. A D gene is named only where the DNA matches it firmly. Where a row states a size, it is once, few, many or the class of an expanded clone; other rows omit it.

>TRBJ1-5|-|-|TRBV6-2/TRBV6-3
TGTGCCAGCAGTTACGGATCGGGTGACACCAGCAATCAGCCCCAGCATTTT
CASSYGSGDTSNQPQHF
>TRBJ2-7|-|-|TRBV12-3/TRBV12-4
TGTGCCAGCAGTTCGGGCATAGCTTACGAGCAGTACTTC
CASSSGIAYEQYF
>TRBJ2-7|-|once|TRBV5-1
TGCGCCAGCAGCTTTCCAAGGGGACTCCCAGGGGACGAGCAGTACTTC
CASSFPRGLPGDEQYF
>TRBJ2-1|TRBD2|many|TRBV5-5
TGTGCCAGCAGCTTGGACAGCGGGAGGGCGCCTGAGCAGTTCTTC
CASSLDSGRAPEQFF
>TRBJ2-5|-|few|TRBV20-1
TGCAGTGCTAGAGGGAGAGCAGGAGAGACCCAGTACTTC
CSARGRAGETQYF
>TRBJ2-7|-|few|TRBV3-1
TGTGCCAGCAGCCAAGTCGTAGGGGCCGAGCAGTACTTC
CASSQVVGAEQYF
>TRBJ2-1|TRBD2|few|TRBV29-1
TGCAGCGTTGCAGCCGGGACTAGGGGGAATGAGCAGTTCTTC
CSVAAGTRGNEQFF
>TRBJ2-7|-|few|TRBV6-2/TRBV6-3
TGTGCCAGCGGAGAACAGGGTTTAAACTACGAGCAGTACTTC
CASGEQGLNYEQYF
>TRBJ1-1|TRBD1|-|TRBV12-3/TRBV12-4
TGTGCCAGCAGTCAAAGAACAGGGGGCGAGGGGACTGAAGCTTTCTTT
CASSQRTGGEGTEAFF
>TRBJ2-1|-|few|TRBV6-2/TRBV6-3
TGTGCCAGCAGTTACGGATACAATGAGCAGTTCTTC
CASSYGYNEQFF
>TRBJ2-1|-|few|TRBV6-5
TGTGCCAGCAGTTACGAGGGGAGCTCCTACAATGAGCAGTTCTTC
CASSYEGSSYNEQFF
>TRBJ2-5|-|-|TRBV20-1
TGCAGTGCTAGGGAAATAAGCACGACACATGGGACCCAGTACTTC
CSAREISTTHGTQYF
>TRBJ2-7|-|-|TRBV20-1
TGCAGTGCGACCCTAGCGCATAGCTCCTACGAGCAGTACTTC
CSATLAHSSYEQYF
>TRBJ1-1|TRBD1|many|TRBV27
TGTGCCAGCAATCGACAGGGACCGAACACTGAAGCTTTCTTT
CASNRQGPNTEAFF
>TRBJ2-1|-|many|TRBV24-1
TGTGCCACCAGTGGCATACAGGGCAACTCCTACAATGAGCAGTTCTTC
CATSGIQGNSYNEQFF
>TRBJ2-1|TRBD1|many|TRBV7-6
TGTGCCAGCAGCCGACCTGGACAGGGGGTCAATGAGCAGTTCTTC
CASSRPGQGVNEQFF
>TRBJ2-7|TRBD1|-|TRBV4-2
TGTGCCAGCAGCCAAGGGTTCGGGACAGGGGGTCAGGGCTCCTACGAGCAGTACTTC
CASSQGFGTGGQGSYEQYF
>TRBJ2-1|TRBD2|-|TRBV28
TGTGCCAGCAGTCAAGCGGGGGCCAACTACAATGAGCAGTTCTTC
CASSQAGANYNEQFF
>TRBJ2-7|-|few|TRBV7-2
TGTGCCAGCAGCTTAGCAGCAGGCCTATACGAGCAGTACTTC
CASSLAAGLYEQYF
>TRBJ1-2|TRBD1|few|TRBV20-1
TGCAGTGTCGGGCCGGGGACAGGGGATGGCTACACCTTC
CSVGPGTGDGYTF
>TRBJ2-7|TRBD2|few|TRBV10-2
TGCGCCAGCAGTGAGTCCGGGACTAGCGACGAGCAGTACTTC
CASSESGTSDEQYF
>TRBJ1-2|TRBD1|-|TRBV20-1
TGCAGTGCTCAGGACAGGGCAGATGGCTACACCTTC
CSAQDRADGYTF